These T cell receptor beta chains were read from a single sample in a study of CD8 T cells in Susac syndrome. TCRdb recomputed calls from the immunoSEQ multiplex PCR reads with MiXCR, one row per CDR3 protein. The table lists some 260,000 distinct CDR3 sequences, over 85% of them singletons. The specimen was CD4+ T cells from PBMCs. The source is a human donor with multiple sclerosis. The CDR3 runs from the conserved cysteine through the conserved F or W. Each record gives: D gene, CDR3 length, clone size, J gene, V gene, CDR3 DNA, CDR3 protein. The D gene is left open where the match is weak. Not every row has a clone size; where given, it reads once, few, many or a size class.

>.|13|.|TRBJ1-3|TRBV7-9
TGTGCCAGCGAATCGGGGTTCGAAAACACCATATATTTT
CASESGFENTIYF
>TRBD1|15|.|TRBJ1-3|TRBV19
TGTGCCAGTAGACCGACAGGGACCCCTGGAAACACCATATATTTT
CASRPTGTPGNTIYF
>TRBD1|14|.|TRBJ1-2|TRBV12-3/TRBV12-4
TGTGCCAGCACCCTGGGACAGACAAACTATGGCTACACCTTC
CASTLGQTNYGYTF
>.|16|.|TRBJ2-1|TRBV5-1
TGCGCCAGCAGCTTGGGGGCAGGGATCTCCTACAATGAGCAGTTCTTC
CASSLGAGISYNEQFF
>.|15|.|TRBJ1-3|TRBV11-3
TGTGCCAGCAGCTCGGACAGTAGCTCTGGAAACACCATATATTTT
CASSSDSSSGNTIYF
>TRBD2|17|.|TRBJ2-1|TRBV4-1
TGCGCCAGCAGCCCAGAACGGCCACTAGCGGCGGAGGGTGAGCAGTTCTTC
CASSPERPLAAEGEQFF
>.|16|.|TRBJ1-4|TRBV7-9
TGTGCCAGCAGCCACACGGACAGTGGAGTTAATGAAAAACTGTTTTTT
CASSHTDSGVNEKLFF
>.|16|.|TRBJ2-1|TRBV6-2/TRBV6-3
TGTGCCAGCATCCTGGACGGGGAGAGCTCCTACAATGAGCAGTTCTTC
CASILDGESSYNEQFF
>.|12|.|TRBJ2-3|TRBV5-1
TGCGCCAGCAGCTTGGAGGCAGATACGCAGTATTTT
CASSLEADTQYF
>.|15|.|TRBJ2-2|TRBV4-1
TGCGCCAGCAGCAACGGGAGAGCGAACACCGGGGAGCTGTTTTTT
CASSNGRANTGELFF
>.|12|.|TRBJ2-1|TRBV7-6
TGTGCCAGCAGCCCCGGAGACAATGAGCAGTTCTTC
CASSPGDNEQFF
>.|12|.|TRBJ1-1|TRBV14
TGTGCCAGCAGCCAAGCAAGGGGTGAAGCTTTCTTT
CASSQARGEAFF
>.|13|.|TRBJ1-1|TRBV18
TGTGCCAGCTCCGGCGGGGGGTACACTGAAGCTTTCTTT
CASSGGGYTEAFF
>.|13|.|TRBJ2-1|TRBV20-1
TGCAGTGCTAGAAGAACGGCGGGCTATGAGCAGTTCTTC
CSARRTAGYEQFF
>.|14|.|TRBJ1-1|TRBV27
TGTGCCAGCAGCCGAGGGAAGATCAACACTGAAGCTTTCTTT
CASSRGKINTEAFF
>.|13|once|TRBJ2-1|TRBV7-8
TGTGCCAGCAGCTTAGAGGCGGGGCTAGGACAGTTCTTC
CASSLEAGLGQFF
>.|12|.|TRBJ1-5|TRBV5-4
TGTGCCAGCAGCTCGCCGGGTCAGCCCCAGCATTTT
CASSSPGQPQHF
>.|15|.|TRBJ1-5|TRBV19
TGTGCCAGTAGTATCCAGGTCGGGCCCAATCAGCCCCAGCATTTT
CASSIQVGPNQPQHF
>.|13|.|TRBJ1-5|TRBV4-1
TGCGCCAGCAGCCACTTATCGAATCAGCCCCAGCATTTT
CASSHLSNQPQHF
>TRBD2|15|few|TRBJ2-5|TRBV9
TGTGCCAGCAGCGTAGGACTAGCGGGGGGAGAGACCCAGTACTTC
CASSVGLAGGETQYF
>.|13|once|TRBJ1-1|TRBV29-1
TGCAGCGTTCGTGGAGGCGGGAACACTGAAGCTTTCTTT
CSVRGGGNTEAFF
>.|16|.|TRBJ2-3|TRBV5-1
TGCGCCAGCAGCTCGGACTCCCCTGGAAGCACAGATACGCAGTATTTT
CASSSDSPGSTDTQYF
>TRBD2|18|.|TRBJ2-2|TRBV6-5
TGTGCCAGCAGTTACCGACTAGCGGGAGTACGTAACACCGGGGAGCTGTTTTTT
CASSYRLAGVRNTGELFF
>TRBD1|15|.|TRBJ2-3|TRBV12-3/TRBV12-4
TGTGCCAGCCTCGCAGGGGGTACTAGCACAGATACGCAGTATTTT
CASLAGGTSTDTQYF
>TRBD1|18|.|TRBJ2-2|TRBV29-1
TGCAGCGTCGCACCCCCTTACGACAGGGGGCGCGGCACCGGGGAGCTGTTTTTT
CSVAPPYDRGRGTGELFF
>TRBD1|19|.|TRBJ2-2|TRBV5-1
TGCGCCAGCAGCCTCACCGGGACAGGGAACGCCCGGAACACCGGGGAGCTGTTTTTT
CASSLTGTGNARNTGELFF